The clone carrying this TCR beta chain was seen more than once but under ten times. Its antigen is still unknown. The data are from a study of cytomegalovirus exposure and HLA in healthy donors. Notes on the study in general: Cytomegalovirus status was reportedly diagnosed by the classifier with high sensitivity and specificity.

V shed 5 bases and J shed 4 bases, with 9 bases lying between them. Per the germline V gene, CDR1 is SGHTA and CDR2 is FQGNSA. CDR3 length equals 13 residues. Primers for the PCR totalled 60 Vbeta and 13 Jbeta. Here immunoSEQ multiplex PCR was the method, and the copy in TCRdb shows in-frame clones only, minus some. This sample carries around 120,000 clones, approximately 78% of them seen once, and the ten largest clones take about 7.9%. The V call is TRBV7-2, the J call TRBJ1-5; tentative D call: TRBD1 (6 bases). The sequence derives from a woman in her forties in good health and CMV-seropositive. The material sequenced was PBMCs. The CDR3, as DNA: TGTGCCAGCAGCCCCACAGGGAATCAGCCCCAGCATTTT. Amino acid sequence: CASSPTGNQPQHF.